The source of this T cell receptor beta chain is a study of long-term antiretroviral therapy in people with HIV. It was version v3.0 of the immunoSEQ assay that was run at survey level. The method was immunoSEQ multiplex PCR; TCRdb's version includes in-frame clones alone and lacks a portion of them. The sample shows tens of thousands of clones, about 89% of them seen only once. This CDR3 is 13 amino acids long. The J segment lost 5 bases and the V segment lost 5 bases, leaving 8 bases of the junction unmatched. Germline loops: CDR1 GTSNPN, CDR2 SVGIG (reference sequence). Sequenced material: unsorted PBMCs, taken 0.1 years before starting antiretroviral therapy. This sequence originates from a woman aged 45-65 years with HIV. The V and J genes are TRBV30 and TRBJ1-2, with 7 bases that match TRBD1. The CDR3, as DNA: TGTGCCTGGCCATCGGGACAGTCTTATGGCTACACCTTC. It codes for CAWPSGQSYGYTF.